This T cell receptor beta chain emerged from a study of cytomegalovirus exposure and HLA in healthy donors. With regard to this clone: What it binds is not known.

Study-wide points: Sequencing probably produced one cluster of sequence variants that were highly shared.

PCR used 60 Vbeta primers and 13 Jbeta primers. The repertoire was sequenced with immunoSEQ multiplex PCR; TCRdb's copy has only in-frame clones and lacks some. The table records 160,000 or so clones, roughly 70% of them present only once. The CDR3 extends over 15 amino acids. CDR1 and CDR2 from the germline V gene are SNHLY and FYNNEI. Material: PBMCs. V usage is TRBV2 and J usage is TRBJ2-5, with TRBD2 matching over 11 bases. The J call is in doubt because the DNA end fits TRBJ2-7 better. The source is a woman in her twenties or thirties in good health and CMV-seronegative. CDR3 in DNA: TGTGCCAGCGGCAGACTAGCGGGAAGTGCCTACGAGCAGTACTTC. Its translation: CASGRLAGSAYEQYF.